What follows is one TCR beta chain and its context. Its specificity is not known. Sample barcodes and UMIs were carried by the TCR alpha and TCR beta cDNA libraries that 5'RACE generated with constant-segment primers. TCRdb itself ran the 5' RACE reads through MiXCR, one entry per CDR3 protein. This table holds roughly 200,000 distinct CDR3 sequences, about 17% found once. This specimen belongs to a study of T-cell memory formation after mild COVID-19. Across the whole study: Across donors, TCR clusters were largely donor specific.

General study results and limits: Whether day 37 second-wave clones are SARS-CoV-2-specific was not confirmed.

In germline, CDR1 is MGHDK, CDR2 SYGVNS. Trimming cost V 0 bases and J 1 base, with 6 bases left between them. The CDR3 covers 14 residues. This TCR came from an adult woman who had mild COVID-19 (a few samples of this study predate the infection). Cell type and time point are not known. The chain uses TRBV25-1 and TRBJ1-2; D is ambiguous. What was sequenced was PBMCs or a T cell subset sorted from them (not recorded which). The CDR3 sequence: CASSEYQLNYGYTF. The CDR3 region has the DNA TGTGCCAGCAGTGAATATCAACTTAACTATGGCTACACCTTC.